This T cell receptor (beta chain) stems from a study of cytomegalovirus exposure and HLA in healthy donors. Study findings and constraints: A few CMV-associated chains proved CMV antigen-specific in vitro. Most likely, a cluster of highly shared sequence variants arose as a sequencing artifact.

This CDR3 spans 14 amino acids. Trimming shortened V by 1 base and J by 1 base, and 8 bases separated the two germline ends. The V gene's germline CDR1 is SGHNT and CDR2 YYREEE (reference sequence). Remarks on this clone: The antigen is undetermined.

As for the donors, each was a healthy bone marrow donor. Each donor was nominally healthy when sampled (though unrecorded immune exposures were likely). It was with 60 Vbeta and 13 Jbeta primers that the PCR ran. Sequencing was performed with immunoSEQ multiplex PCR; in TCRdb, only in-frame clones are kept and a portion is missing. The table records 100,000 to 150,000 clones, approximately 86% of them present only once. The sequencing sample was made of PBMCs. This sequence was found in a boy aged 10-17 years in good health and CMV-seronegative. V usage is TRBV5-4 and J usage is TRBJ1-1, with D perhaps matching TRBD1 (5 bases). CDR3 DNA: TGTGCCAGCAGCTTGACAGGTTCGAACACTGAAGCTTTCTTT. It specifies CASSLTGSNTEAFF.